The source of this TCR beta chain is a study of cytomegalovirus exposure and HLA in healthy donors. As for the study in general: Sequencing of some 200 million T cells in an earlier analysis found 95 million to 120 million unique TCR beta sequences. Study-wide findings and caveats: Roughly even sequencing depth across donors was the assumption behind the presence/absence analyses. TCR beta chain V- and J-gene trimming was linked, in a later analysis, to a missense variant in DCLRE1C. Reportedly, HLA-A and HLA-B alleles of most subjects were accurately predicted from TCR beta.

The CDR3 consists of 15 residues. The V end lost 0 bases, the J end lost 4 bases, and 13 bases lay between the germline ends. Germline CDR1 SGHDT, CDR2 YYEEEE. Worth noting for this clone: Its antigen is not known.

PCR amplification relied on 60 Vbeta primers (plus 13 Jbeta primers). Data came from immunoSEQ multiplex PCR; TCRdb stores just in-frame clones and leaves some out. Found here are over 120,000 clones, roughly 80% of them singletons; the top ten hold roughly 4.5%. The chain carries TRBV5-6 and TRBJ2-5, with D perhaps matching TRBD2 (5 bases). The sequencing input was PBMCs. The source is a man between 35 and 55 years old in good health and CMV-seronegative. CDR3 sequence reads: CASSLVPGAAETQYF. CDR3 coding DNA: TGTGCCAGCAGCTTGGTTCCAGGAGCGGCAGAGACCCAGTACTTC.